Each of the 4 T cell receptor beta chains below was sequenced from the same sample in a study of blood T cell repertoires in COVID-19. Sequencing used immunoSEQ multiplex PCR; TCRdb keeps in-frame clones, though not all of them. Of around 40,000 clones in the sample, 91% were seen once. The source material was peripheral blood. Source of these receptors: a woman younger than 45 in a cohort sampled during active COVID-19.

This chain connects TRBV5-1 to TRBJ2-2; 7 positions agree with TRBD2. V was pared by 3 bases and J by 4 bases, with 9 bases of the junction left unmatched. The length of the CDR3 is 16 residues. Germline V lookup: CDR1 SGHRS, CDR2 YFSETQ. The CDR3: CASSWGLSGATGELFF. The DNA for the CDR3 is TGCGCCAGCAGCTGGGGACTAAGCGGGGCCACCGGGGAGCTGTTTTTT.

This chain joins TRBV11-3 and TRBJ2-7; possible D gene TRBD1, 6 bases. The germline V gene encodes CDR1 SGHNT and CDR2 YENEEA. V shed 5 bases and J shed 2 bases, with 16 bases lying between them. This CDR3 comprises 15 residues. The CDR3 loop is CASSKTGPGTYEQYF. For the CDR3, the DNA is TGTGCCAGCAGCAAGACAGGCCCTGGGACCTACGAGCAGTACTTC.

The V and J genes are TRBV28 and TRBJ2-5, with D perhaps TRBD2 (5 bases). Trimming cost V 2 bases and J 2 bases, with 15 bases left between them. The CDR3 length is 16 residues. The V gene's germline CDR1 is MDHEN and CDR2 SYDVKM. CDR3 sequence: CASSLPLGRPQETQYF. CDR3 DNA sequence: TGTGCCAGCAGTTTACCCCTAGGGAGACCTCAAGAGACCCAGTACTTC.

This chain joins TRBV5-8 and TRBJ1-3, with no clear D. Trimming removed 0 bases from V and 0 bases from J, with 7 bases in between. The germline V gene has CDR1 SGHTS and CDR2 YDEGEE. This CDR3 has 15 amino acids. The CDR3 nucleotides are TGTGCCAGCAGCTTGGGACGGGGCTCTGGAAACACCATATATTTT. It yields the protein CASSLGRGSGNTIYF.